These T cell receptor beta chains were read from a single sample in a study of blood T cell repertoires in COVID-19. Repertoires were generated with immunoSEQ multiplex PCR, while TCRdb's copy carries only in-frame clones and drops some. The table lists 25,000 to 30,000 clones, approximately 79% of them singletons. Sequencing input: peripheral blood. The receptors were sampled from a man aged 80 or over with active or convalescent COVID-19. The conserved cysteine and the conserved F or W are not part of the CDR3 here. Fields, in order: V gene, J gene, CDR3 protein.

TRBV19	TRBJ1-6	ASSTAQLNSPLH
TRBV5-5	TRBJ1-2	ASSLRNYGYT
TRBV5-4	TRBJ2-1	ASSWALAGGPYNEQF
TRBV7-9	TRBJ2-3	ASSPSGRVDTQY
TRBV6-5	TRBJ1-6	ASSLTGGDNSPLH
TRBV3-1/TRBV3-2	TRBJ2-3	ASSQVFGGSGATSTDTQY
TRBV28	TRBJ2-5	ASRTPSGGLKETQY
TRBV5-1	TRBJ2-7	ASSLGSLDEQY
TRBV7-9	TRBJ1-4	ASSSHGGEKLF
TRBV3-1/TRBV3-2	TRBJ2-1	ASSQDTLSLANEQF
TRBV19	TRBJ2-1	ASSSRAEQF
TRBV4-1	TRBJ2-1	ASSRMGQNYNEQF
TRBV6-2/TRBV6-3	TRBJ2-1	ASSYVGRSYNEQF
TRBV6-2/TRBV6-3	TRBJ2-3	ASSRSGGGTSTDTQY
TRBV19	TRBJ2-5	ASSIGTQPQETQY
TRBV3-1/TRBV3-2	TRBJ2-3	ASSSRTSGSLPDTQY
TRBV4-2	TRBJ2-3	ASSRNGATSGTDTQY
TRBV7-3	TRBJ2-2	ASSLQGARELF
TRBV18	TRBJ1-2	ASSPPPGTEANYGYT
TRBV6-5	TRBJ2-5	ASSYRGLGMTQY
TRBV6-6	TRBJ1-5	ASSRQGSVNQPQH
TRBV3-1/TRBV3-2	TRBJ2-1	ASSPSGRAENEQF
TRBV20-1	TRBJ2-5	SASRPGTGEETQY
TRBV15	TRBJ1-1	ATSRDLTGITEAF
TRBV7-6	TRBJ2-6	ASSLGPGGSGANVLT
TRBV5-1	TRBJ1-1	ASSSGGRTGAF
TRBV5-1	TRBJ2-5	ASSLATSTIGETQY
TRBV4-1	TRBJ1-2	ASSPDGGTYGYT
TRBV4-1	TRBJ2-7	ASSLGASGSYEQY